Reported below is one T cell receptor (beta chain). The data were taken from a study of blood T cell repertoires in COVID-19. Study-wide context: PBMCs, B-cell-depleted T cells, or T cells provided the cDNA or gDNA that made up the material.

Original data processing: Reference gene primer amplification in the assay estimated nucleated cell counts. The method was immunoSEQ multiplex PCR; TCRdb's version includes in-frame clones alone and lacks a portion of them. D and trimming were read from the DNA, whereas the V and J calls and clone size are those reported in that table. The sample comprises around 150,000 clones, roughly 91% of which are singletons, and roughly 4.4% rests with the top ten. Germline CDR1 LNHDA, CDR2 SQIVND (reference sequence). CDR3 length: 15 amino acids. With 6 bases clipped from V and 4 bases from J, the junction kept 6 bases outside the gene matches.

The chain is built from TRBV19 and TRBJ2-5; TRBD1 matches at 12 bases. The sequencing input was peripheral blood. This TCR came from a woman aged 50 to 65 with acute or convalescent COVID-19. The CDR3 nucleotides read TGTGCCAGTAGGTCCGGGACAGGGGGCGGAGAGACCCAGTACTTC. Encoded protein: CASRSGTGGGETQYF.